This T cell receptor (beta chain) was profiled in a study of T-cell reconstitution after alpha-beta-depleted transplantation in children. Losses at the gene ends were 7 bases for V and 2 bases for J; bases not matched to a gene: 8. Germline V lookup: CDR1 SGHTA, CDR2 FQGNSA. The CDR3 runs to 15 residues. The authors prepared the TCRbeta library with unique molecular identifiers. TCRdb fed the PCR reads into MiXCR, producing one record per CDR3 protein. The sample has 500,000 or so distinct CDR3 sequences, about 33% seen once. V is TRBV7-2 and J is TRBJ2-3; 8 nucleotides agree with TRBD1. Material: PBMCs from the stem cell graft donor, obtained from the stem cell graft. The receptor was isolated from a human donor who donated a stem cell graft to a child with aplastic anemia. CDR3 sequence reads: CASTRQGSPTDTQYF. CDR3 in DNA: TGTGCCAGCACCCGACAGGGGTCCCCCACAGATACGCAGTATTTT.